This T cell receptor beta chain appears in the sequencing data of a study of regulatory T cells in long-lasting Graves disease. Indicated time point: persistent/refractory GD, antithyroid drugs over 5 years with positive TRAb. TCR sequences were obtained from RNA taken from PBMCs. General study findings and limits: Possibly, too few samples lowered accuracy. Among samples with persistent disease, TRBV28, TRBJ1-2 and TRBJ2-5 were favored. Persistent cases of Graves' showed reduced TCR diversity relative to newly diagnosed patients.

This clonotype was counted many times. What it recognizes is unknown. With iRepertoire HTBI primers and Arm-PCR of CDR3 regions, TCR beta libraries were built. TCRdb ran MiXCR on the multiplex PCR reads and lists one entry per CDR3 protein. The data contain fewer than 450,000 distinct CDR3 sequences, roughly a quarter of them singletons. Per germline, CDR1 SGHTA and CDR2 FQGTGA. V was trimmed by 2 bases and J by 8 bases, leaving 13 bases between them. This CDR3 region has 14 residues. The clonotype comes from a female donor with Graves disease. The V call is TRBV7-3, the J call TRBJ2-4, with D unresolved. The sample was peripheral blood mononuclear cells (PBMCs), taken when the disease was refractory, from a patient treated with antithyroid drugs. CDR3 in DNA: TGTGCCAGCAGCTTAGTCGGATCTGGGGACATTCAGTACTTC. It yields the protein CASSLVGSGDIQYF.